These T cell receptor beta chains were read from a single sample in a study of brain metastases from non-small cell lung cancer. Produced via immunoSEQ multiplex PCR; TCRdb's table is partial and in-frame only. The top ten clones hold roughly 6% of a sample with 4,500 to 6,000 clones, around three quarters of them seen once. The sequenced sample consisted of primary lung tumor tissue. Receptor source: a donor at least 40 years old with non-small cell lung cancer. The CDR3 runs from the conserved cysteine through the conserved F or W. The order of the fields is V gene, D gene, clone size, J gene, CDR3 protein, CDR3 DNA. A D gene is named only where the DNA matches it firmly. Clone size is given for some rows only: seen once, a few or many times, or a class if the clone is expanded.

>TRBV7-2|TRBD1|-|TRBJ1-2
CASSFDDREYGYTF
TGTGCCAGCAGCTTCGACGACAGGGAATATGGCTACACCTTC
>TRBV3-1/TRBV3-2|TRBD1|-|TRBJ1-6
CASSQDQGVSPLHF
TGTGCCAGCAGCCAAGATCAGGGGGTTTCACCCCTCCACTTT
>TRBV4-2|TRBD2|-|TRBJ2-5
CASSQVIAGGQETQYF
TGTGCCAGCAGCCAAGTAATAGCGGGGGGGCAAGAGACCCAGTACTTC
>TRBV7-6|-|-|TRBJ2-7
CASSLETGYEQYF
TGTGCCAGCAGCTTAGAGACAGGCTACGAGCAGTACTTC
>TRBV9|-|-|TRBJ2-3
CASSGGRDTQYF
TGTGCCAGCAGCGGGGGCCGGGATACGCAGTATTTT
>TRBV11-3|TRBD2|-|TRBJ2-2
CASSLRGDTGELFF
TGTGCCAGCAGCTTACGGGGGGACACCGGGGAGCTGTTTTTT
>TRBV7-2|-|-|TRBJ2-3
CASSFMFSTDTQYF
TGTGCCAGCAGCTTTATGTTTAGCACAGATACGCAGTATTTT
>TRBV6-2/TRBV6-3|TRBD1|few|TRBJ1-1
CASSHWVRGLDTEAFF
TGTGCCAGCAGCCACTGGGTCAGGGGGTTGGACACTGAAGCTTTCTTT
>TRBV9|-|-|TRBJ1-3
CASSDAPGNTIYF
TGTGCCAGCAGCGACGCACCTGGAAACACCATATATTTT
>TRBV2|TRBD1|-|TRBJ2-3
CASRGTGGGGTDTQYF
TGTGCCAGCAGGGGGACAGGGGGTGGGGGCACAGATACGCAGTATTTT
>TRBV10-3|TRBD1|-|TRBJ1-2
CAIRERPGGYYGYTF
TGTGCCATCAGAGAAAGGCCAGGGGGTTACTATGGCTACACCTTC
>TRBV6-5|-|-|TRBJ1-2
CASGGNYGYTF
TGTGCCAGCGGGGGAAACTATGGCTACACCTTC
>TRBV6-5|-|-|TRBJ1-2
CASSKRTAANYGYTF
TGTGCCAGCAGCAAACGGACGGCGGCGAACTATGGCTACACCTTC
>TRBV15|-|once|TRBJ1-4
CATSRDQEGPNEKLFF
TGTGCCACCAGCAGAGATCAAGAGGGACCCAATGAAAAACTGTTTTTT
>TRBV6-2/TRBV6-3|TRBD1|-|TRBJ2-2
CASSWGTGNTGELFF
TGTGCCAGCAGTTGGGGGACAGGGAACACCGGGGAGCTGTTTTTT
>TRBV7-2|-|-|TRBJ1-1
CASSSQGRTEAFF
TGTGCCAGCAGCTCACAGGGAAGAACTGAAGCTTTCTTT
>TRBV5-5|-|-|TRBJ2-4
CASSLRGFILAKNIQYF
TGTGCCAGCAGCCTCAGAGGGTTCATTCTAGCCAAAAACATTCAGTACTTC
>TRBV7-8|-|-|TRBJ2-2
CASSVWGELFF
TGTGCCAGCAGCGTTTGGGGGGAGCTGTTTTTT
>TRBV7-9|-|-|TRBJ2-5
CASSYVGPGETQYF
TGTGCCAGCAGCTACGTGGGTCCGGGGGAGACCCAGTACTTC
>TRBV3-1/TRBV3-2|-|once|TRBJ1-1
CASSQGRDAEAFF
TGTGCCAGCAGCCAAGGGAGGGACGCTGAAGCTTTCTTT
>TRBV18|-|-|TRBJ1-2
CASSPETYLNYGYTF
TGTGCCAGCTCACCAGAGACCTATCTTAACTATGGCTACACCTTC
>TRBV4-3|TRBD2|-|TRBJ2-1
CASSPGLAGGPSSYNEQFF
TGCGCCAGCAGCCCGGGACTAGCGGGGGGGCCTAGCTCCTACAATGAGCAGTTCTTC
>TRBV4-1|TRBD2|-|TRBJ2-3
CASSPGTSGRTDTQYF
TGCGCCAGCAGCCCCGGGACTAGCGGCCGCACAGATACGCAGTATTTT
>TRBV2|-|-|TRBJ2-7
CASSVEGGSSEQYF
TGTGCCAGCAGTGTCGAGGGGGGTTCCAGCGAACAGTACTTC
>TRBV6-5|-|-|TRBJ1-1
CASSPGRLNTEAFF
TGTGCCAGCAGTCCGGGACGACTGAACACTGAAGCTTTCTTT
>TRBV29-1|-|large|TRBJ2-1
CSVSHPDFYSYNEQFF
TGCAGCGTTTCGCACCCTGACTTTTACTCCTACAATGAGCAGTTCTTC
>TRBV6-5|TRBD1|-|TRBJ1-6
CASSRQGRDSPLHF
TGTGCCAGCAGTCGACAGGGTAGGGATTCACCCCTCCACTTT
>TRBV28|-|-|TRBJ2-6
CASGSGANVLTF
TGTGCCAGCGGCTCTGGGGCCAACGTCCTGACTTTC
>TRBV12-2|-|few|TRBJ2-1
CASRPPVGLEGNEQFF
TGTGCAAGTCGCCCCCCCGTCGGACTAGAGGGCAATGAGCAGTTCTTC
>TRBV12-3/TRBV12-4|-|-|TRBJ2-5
CASSLIEGETQYF
TGTGCCAGCAGTCTGATAGAAGGGGAGACCCAGTACTTC
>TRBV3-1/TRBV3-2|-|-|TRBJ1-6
CASSQEQTPLHF
TGTGCCAGCAGCCAAGAACAGACGCCCCTCCACTTT
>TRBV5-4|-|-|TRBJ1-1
CASSSGIFNTEAFF
TGTGCCAGCAGCTCCGGAATTTTCAACACTGAAGCTTTCTTT
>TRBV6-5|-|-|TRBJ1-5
CASSYQVDQPQHF
TGTGCCAGCAGTTACCAGGTCGATCAGCCCCAGCATTTT
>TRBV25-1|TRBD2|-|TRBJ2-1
CASTSSGGAPYNEQFF
TGTGCCAGCACCAGTAGCGGGGGGGCCCCTTACAATGAGCAGTTCTTC
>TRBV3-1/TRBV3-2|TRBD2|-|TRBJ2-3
CASSQGTAGGQDTQYF
TGTGCCAGCAGCCAAGGAACAGCGGGGGGTCAAGATACGCAGTATTTT
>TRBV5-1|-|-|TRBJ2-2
CASSLVGGTRNTGELFF
TGCGCCAGCAGCTTGGTGGGCGGTACACGGAACACCGGGGAGCTGTTTTTT
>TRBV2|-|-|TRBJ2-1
CASSDLDEQFF
TGTGCCAGCAGTGATCTGGATGAGCAGTTCTTC
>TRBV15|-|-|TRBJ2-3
CATSRDQSQPDTQYF
TGTGCCACCAGCAGAGATCAGTCACAGCCAGATACGCAGTATTTT
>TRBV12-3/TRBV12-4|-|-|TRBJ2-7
CASSLSGGYEQYF
TGTGCCAGCAGTTTGAGCGGAGGCTACGAGCAGTACTTC
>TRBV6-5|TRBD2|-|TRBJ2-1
CASRAGLASNEQFF
TGTGCCAGCAGAGCGGGACTAGCGTCGAATGAGCAGTTCTTC
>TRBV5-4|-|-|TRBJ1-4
CASSLKSNEKLFF
TGTGCCAGCAGCTTGAAGAGTAATGAAAAACTGTTTTTT
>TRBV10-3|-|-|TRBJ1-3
CASKSQAGSGNTIYF
TGTGCCAGCAAGAGCCAGGCGGGCTCTGGAAACACCATATATTTT
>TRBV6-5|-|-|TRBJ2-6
CASSYNGPAGANVLTF
TGTGCCAGCAGTTACAACGGACCAGCCGGGGCCAACGTCCTGACTTTC
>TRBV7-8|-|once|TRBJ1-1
CASSLQGGDTEAFF
TGTGCCAGCAGCTTACAGGGTGGGGACACTGAAGCTTTCTTT
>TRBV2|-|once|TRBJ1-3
CASRRGSGNTIYF
TGTGCCAGCAGAAGAGGGTCTGGAAACACCATATATTTT
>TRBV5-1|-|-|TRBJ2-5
CASSFQPTNTGYQETQYF
TGCGCCAGCAGCTTCCAACCGACAAATACAGGGTACCAAGAGACCCAGTACTTC
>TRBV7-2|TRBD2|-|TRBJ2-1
CASSYRTSGGGNEQFF
TGTGCCAGCAGCTACCGGACTAGCGGGGGAGGCAATGAGCAGTTCTTC